The source of this T cell receptor (beta chain) is a study of read filtering for tumor transcriptome and immune sequencing. Whole-study context: Fewer than ten patients were R-ISS I, approximately 15 were R-ISS II, 6 or 7 were R-ISS III. Transcriptome libraries were built from DNase-treated RNA. Study-level points and caveats: About 81.9% of IR-seq clonotypes had one read, totaling approximately 4% of reads; RNA-seq: around 77% and 45%.

From roughly 390 ng of RNA, a library with molecular barcoded alpha/delta and beta/gamma adaptors was made. TCRdb called the reads again in MiXCR, with one record for every CDR3 protein. The table records under 35,000 distinct CDR3 sequences, under 20% of them present only once. Germline lookup yields CDR1 SGHAT and CDR2 FQNNGV. With V trimmed by 0 bases and J by 9 bases, 8 bases remained unmatched. The CDR3 has 16 amino acids. This clonotype was counted ten times or more. Its antigen remains unknown. The chain recombines TRBV11-2 with TRBJ2-1; 10 bases match TRBD1. This sequence was found in a donor at least 40 years old with multiple myeloma. The sequencing input was a population of CD138-negative cells sorted from bone marrow. The CDR3 sequence: CASSLDLGQGEGEQFF. The CDR3 DNA reads as TGTGCCAGCAGCTTAGATCTAGGACAGGGGGAAGGTGAGCAGTTCTTC.